A selection of T cell receptor beta chains follows, all from one sample in a study of blood T cell repertoires in COVID-19. The method was immunoSEQ multiplex PCR; TCRdb's version includes in-frame clones alone and lacks a portion of them. The top ten clones hold less than 30% of a sample with tens of thousands of clones, 89% of them seen once. The specimen was peripheral blood. These receptors were taken from a woman older than 75 with acute or convalescent COVID-19. Each CDR3 is given with its conserved first and last residue. D genes are given only for firm matches. Size values are once, few and many counts, or a class for expanded clones, and some rows have none.

NA | TRBD2 | TRBJ2-1 | TRBV19 | CASSTPRSGGVHEQFF | TGTGCCAGTAGTACCCCTAGGAGCGGGGGGGTCCATGAGCAGTTCTTC
NA | NA | TRBJ1-2 | TRBV5-6 | CASSPSGRGNYGYTF | TGTGCCAGCAGCCCTAGCGGGAGGGGAAACTATGGCTACACCTTC
NA | TRBD1 | TRBJ2-2 | TRBV5-1 | CASSLVQGTGELFF | TGCGCCAGCAGCTTGGTACAGGGGACCGGGGAGCTGTTTTTT
once | TRBD2 | TRBJ2-2 | TRBV28 | CASSFSGGTNTGELFF | TGTGCCAGCAGTTTTAGCGGGGGGACGAACACCGGGGAGCTGTTTTTT
NA | NA | TRBJ2-3 | TRBV27 | CASRGYRQSTDTQYF | TGTGCCAGCAGGGGATACAGGCAGAGCACAGATACGCAGTATTTT
once | TRBD1 | TRBJ2-1 | TRBV24-1 | CATSDSIGQGNEQFF | TGTGCCACCAGTGATTCCATCGGACAGGGCAATGAGCAGTTCTTC
NA | TRBD2 | TRBJ2-1 | TRBV3-1/TRBV3-2 | CASSPREGYLVF | TGTGCCAGCAGCCCCAGGGAGGGTTATTTGGTCTTC
NA | NA | TRBJ2-1 | TRBV3-1/TRBV3-2 | CASSQLARYNEQFF | TGTGCCAGCAGCCAGCTAGCGCGGTACAATGAGCAGTTCTTC
NA | NA | TRBJ1-5 | TRBV2 | CASSAGPSYSNQPQHF | TGTGCCAGCAGTGCTGGGCCCTCTTATAGCAATCAGCCCCAGCATTTT
NA | NA | TRBJ1-2 | TRBV30 | CAWSVSLQGSGYTF | TGTGCCTGGAGTGTTTCGTTGCAGGGGAGTGGCTACACCTTC
few | TRBD1 | TRBJ1-4 | TRBV7-2 | CASSAQGAANEKLFF | TGTGCCAGCAGCGCACAGGGGGCAGCTAATGAAAAACTGTTTTTT
NA | NA | TRBJ1-5 | TRBV5-8 | CASSRRASGQPQHF | TGTGCCAGCAGCCGGCGAGCCTCGGGTCAGCCCCAGCATTTT
NA | NA | TRBJ2-5 | TRBV5-5 | CASSLGADPEETQYF | TGTGCCAGCAGCTTGGGGGCCGACCCCGAAGAGACCCAGTACTTC
NA | NA | TRBJ1-5 | TRBV5-1 | CASSRTGGNQPQHF | TGCGCCAGCAGTCGGACGGGGGGCAATCAGCCCCAGCATTTT